Following are 17 T cell receptor beta chains from one sample sequenced in a study of HIV-infected patients and healthy controls. Roughly three months, about 14 weeks, into antiretroviral therapy, follow-up blood was collected. The repertoire came from unfractionated whole blood and reflected all unsorted peripheral T cells. cDNA was made from about 510 ng RNA using alpha and beta constant primers. Using multiplexing indices, alpha and beta chain libraries were generated apart by chain-specific third strand synthesis. TCRdb re-derived calls from the 5' RACE reads in MiXCR, one entry per CDR3 protein. This table holds 4,500 to 6,500 distinct CDR3 sequences, around 9.5% found once. The sample in question was blood, obtained during antiretroviral therapy. The receptors shown here come from an adult with HIV infection.

This clonotype is medium-sized by share. This chain links TRBV30 with TRBJ1-6; 8 bases map to TRBD1. V shed 3 bases and J 11 bases; nucleotides not matched to a gene: 12. Germline V lookup: CDR1 GTSNPN, CDR2 SVGIG (reference sequence). This CDR3 spans 15 amino acids. The CDR3 is CAWSKGQGSPAPLHF. The DNA for the CDR3 is TGTGCCTGGAGCAAAGGACAGGGAAGTCCGGCACCCCTCCACTTT.

There are many counts of this clonotype. This chain connects TRBV29-1 to TRBJ1-5, with D possibly matching TRBD1 (5 bases). The CDR3 consists of 13 residues. Germline CDR1 is SQVTM and CDR2 is ANQGSEA. The CDR3 DNA reads as TGCCCCCGACACGCAGGGAGGTCTCAGCCCCAGCATTTT. Translated, it gives CPRHAGRSQPQHF.

This clonotype is labeled medium-sized. V gene TRBV28 combines with J gene TRBJ2-1; 11 positions match TRBD2. Germline V gene data show CDR1 as MDHEN and CDR2 as SYDVKM. The CDR3 runs to 15 residues. Trimming cost V 4 bases and J 8 bases; bases outside gene matches: 7. This CDR3 reads CASSSLAGVSHEQFF. The CDR3 DNA reads TGTGCCAGCAGTTCACTAGCGGGAGTAAGCCATGAGCAGTTCTTC.

By share of the sample, this clonotype is medium-sized. V is TRBV24-1 and J is TRBJ1-1; a weak D match, TRBD1 (6 bases). The CDR3 runs 13 residues. V lost 3 bases, J lost 4 bases, and 8 bases lay in between. Germline V lookup: CDR1 KGHDR, CDR2 SFDVKD. DNA for the CDR3: TGTGCCACCAGTGATAAGGACAGCACTGAAGCTTTCTTT. Translation gives CATSDKDSTEAFF.

This clonotype is labeled medium-sized. The J gene is TRBJ2-3, the V gene TRBV11-1; perhaps TRBD2 as D (5 bases). CDR1 and CDR2 from the germline V gene are SGHAT and FQDESV (reference sequence). V dropped 4 bases and J dropped 0 bases, with 14 bases sitting between them. This CDR3 is built from 16 residues. Written as DNA, the CDR3 is TGTGCCAGCAGCTCTTTCAAGGAGGCGAGCACAGATACGCAGTATTTT. Its protein product is CASSSFKEASTDTQYF.

The table lists this clonotype with a few counts. The rearrangement uses TRBV4-1 and TRBJ1-1; D gene ambiguous. CDR3 size: 15 residues. The germline CDR1 and CDR2 sequences are MGHRA and YSYEKL. Between the trimmed V and J ends, which lost 0 bases and 4 bases, there was a span of 12 bases. The CDR3 DNA is TGCGCCAGCAGCCAAGACCCCGGCATCGGCACTGAAGCTTTCTTT. Its protein is CASSQDPGIGTEAFF.

Relative to its sample, this clonotype is medium-sized. The V gene is TRBV20-1, the J gene TRBJ2-6, with 8 bases that match TRBD1. The CDR3 has 17 residues. The V gene's germline CDR1 is DFQATT and CDR2 SNEGSKA (reference sequence). Trimming at V came to 0 bases and at J to 0 bases, leaving 4 bases not matched to a gene. The CDR3 DNA reads as TGCAGTGCTAGAGAGGGACAGGAGTTCTCTGGGGCCAACGTCCTGACTTTC. Protein product: CSAREGQEFSGANVLTF.

This clonotype was detected ten times or more. The rearrangement joins TRBV9 to TRBJ2-3; unclear D gene. Trimming removed 3 bases at V and 2 bases at J, with 13 bases between. This CDR3 is 15 amino acids long. Germline V gene data show CDR1 as SGDLS and CDR2 as YYNGEE. CDR3 nucleotides: TGTGCCAGCAGCGCGAAATTGGGTAACACAGATACGCAGTATTTT. It specifies CASSAKLGNTDTQYF.

Relative to its sample, this clonotype is medium-sized. The rearrangement uses TRBV3-1 and TRBJ2-7, with D perhaps given as TRBD1 or TRBD2 (6 bases each). Germline V gives CDR1 LGHDT, CDR2 YNNKEL (reference sequence). This CDR3 is 16 amino acids long. Trimming cost V 2 bases and J 6 bases, with 20 bases left between them. CDR3 nucleotides: TGTGCCAGCAGCCAACAGACAGGAGGGCCTATGATCGAGCAGTACTTC. Protein product: CASSQQTGGPMIEQYF.

There are many counts of this clonotype. The chain carries TRBV28 and TRBJ2-7; the D gene is possibly TRBD1 (7 bases). The germline V and J ends were trimmed by 5 bases and 2 bases, with 13 bases remaining between them. Germline-derived CDR1 and CDR2 are MDHEN and SYDVKM. The CDR3 runs 14 residues. The CDR3 nucleotides are TGTGCCAGCAGTAATCAGGGGGGTCCCTACGAGCAGTACTTC. It is translated as CASSNQGGPYEQYF.

This clonotype was counted at least ten times. The chain uses TRBV12-3 or TRBV12-4 and TRBJ2-3, with TRBD1 as a possible D gene (6 bases). The CDR3 length is 13 residues. Trimming removed 8 bases from V and 3 bases from J, with 12 bases in between. Here the CDR3 reads CASETGRTDTQYF. The CDR3 region has the DNA TGTGCCAGCGAAACAGGGCGGACAGATACGCAGTATTTT.

The chain recombines TRBV19 with TRBJ2-3, with unresolved D. V was pared by 7 bases and J by 6 bases, with 8 bases between. The CDR3 extends over 11 amino acids. Per germline, CDR1 LNHDA and CDR2 SQIVND (reference sequence). The CDR3 loop is CASMAADTQYF. DNA of the CDR3: TGTGCCAGTATGGCGGCGGATACGCAGTATTTT.

By proportion, this clonotype is medium-sized. The chain couples TRBV4-1 to TRBJ1-1; no firm D call. Trimming shortened V by 0 bases and J by 8 bases, and 13 bases separated the two germline ends. The germline CDR1 and CDR2 sequences are MGHRA and YSYEKL. This CDR3 contains 14 residues. The CDR3 DNA sequence: TGCGCCAGCAGCCAAGAGAAATGGGTAAGCGAAGCTTTCTTT. It codes for CASSQEKWVSEAFF.

This clonotype was detected ten times or more. The chain joins TRBV28 to TRBJ2-3; D remains ambiguous. The CDR3 extends over 16 amino acids. CDR1 is MDHEN, CDR2 SYDVKM, per germline. Trimming pared 5 bases from V and 6 bases from J, leaving 21 bases between. CDR3 residues: CASSMDLILVGDTQYF. The CDR3 DNA is TGTGCCAGCAGTATGGATCTGATTCTAGTAGGGGATACGCAGTATTTT.

There are many counts of this clonotype. The chain couples TRBV7-2 to TRBJ2-1; 10 nucleotides match TRBD2. V lost 1 base to trimming and J lost 8 bases; unmatched junction nucleotides: 8. The germline CDR1 and CDR2 sequences are SGHTA and FQGNSA. This CDR3 has 16 amino acids. CDR3 DNA: TGTGCCAGCAGCTTAGTCGGCAGCGGGAGGGCCCATGAGCAGTTCTTC. It encodes CASSLVGSGRAHEQFF.

This clonotype has a handful of counts. The chain couples TRBV14 to TRBJ2-7; 7 bases agree with TRBD1. V gave up 1 base and J gave up 7 bases; unmatched junction bases: 10. This CDR3 region has 15 residues. CDR1 SGHDN and CDR2 FVKESK come from the germline V gene. In DNA form, the CDR3 reads TGTGCCAGCAGCCAAGGACCCATACAGGGGAAGGAGCAGTACTTC. It codes for CASSQGPIQGKEQYF.

By proportion, this clonotype is medium-sized. The J gene is TRBJ1-6, the V gene TRBV28; the D is unclear. Germline CDR1 is MDHEN and CDR2 is SYDVKM. This CDR3 comprises 14 residues. The V end was cut by 2 bases, the J end by 7 bases, with 9 bases between. The CDR3 sequence: CASSLPAGNSPLHF. The CDR3 DNA follows: TGTGCCAGCAGTTTACCGGCAGGCAATTCACCCCTCCACTTT.